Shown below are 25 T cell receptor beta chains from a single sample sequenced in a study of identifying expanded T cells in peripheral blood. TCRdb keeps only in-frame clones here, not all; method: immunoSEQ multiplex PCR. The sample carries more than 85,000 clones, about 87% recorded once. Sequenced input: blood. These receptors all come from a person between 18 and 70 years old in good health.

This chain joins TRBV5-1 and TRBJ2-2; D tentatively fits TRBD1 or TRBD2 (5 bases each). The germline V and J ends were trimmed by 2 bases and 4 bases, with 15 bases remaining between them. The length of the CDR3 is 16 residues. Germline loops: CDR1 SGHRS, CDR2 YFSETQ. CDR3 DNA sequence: TGCGCCAGCAGCTTTGAGGGGCGCGGATCCACCGGGGAGCTGTTTTTT. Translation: CASSFEGRGSTGELFF.

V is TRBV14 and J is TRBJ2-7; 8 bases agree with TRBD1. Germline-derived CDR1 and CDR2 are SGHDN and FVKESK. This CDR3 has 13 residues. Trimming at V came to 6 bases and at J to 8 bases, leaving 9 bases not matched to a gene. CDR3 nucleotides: TGTGCCAGCAGATCGCAGGGGGCCGTAAAGCAGTACTTC. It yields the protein CASRSQGAVKQYF.

CDR3 sequence reads: CASRHPTHSPYNEQFF. Here the CDR3 DNA reads TGTGCCAGCAGGCACCCAACACATTCTCCCTACAATGAGCAGTTCTTC. V gene TRBV7-9 combines with J gene TRBJ2-1; D uncertain. Trimming took off 6 bases at V and 2 bases at J, with 17 bases between the two ends. Per the germline V gene, CDR1 is SEHNR and CDR2 is FQNEAQ (reference sequence). This CDR3 region has 16 residues. The variable domain in full, with the rest retrieved from reference TRBV7-9 and TRBJ2-1, is DTGVSQNPRHKITKRGQNVTFRCDPISEHNRLYWYRQTLGQGPEFLTYFQNEAQLEKSRLLSDRFSAERPKGSFSTLEIQRTEQGDSAMYLCASRHPTHSPYNEQFFGPGTRLTVL.

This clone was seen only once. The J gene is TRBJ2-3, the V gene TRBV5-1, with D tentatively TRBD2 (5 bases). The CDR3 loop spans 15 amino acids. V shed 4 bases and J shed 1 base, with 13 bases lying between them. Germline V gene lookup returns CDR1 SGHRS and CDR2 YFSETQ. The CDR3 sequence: CASSQSVRGTDTQYF. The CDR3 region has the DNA TGCGCCAGCAGCCAGTCCGTGCGGGGCACAGATACGCAGTATTTT.

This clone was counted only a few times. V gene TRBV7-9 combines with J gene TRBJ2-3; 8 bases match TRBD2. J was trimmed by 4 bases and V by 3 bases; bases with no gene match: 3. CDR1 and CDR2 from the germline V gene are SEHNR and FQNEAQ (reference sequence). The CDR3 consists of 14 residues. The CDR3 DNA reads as TGTGCCAGCAGCTTCGGACTAGCTGCAGATACGCAGTATTTT. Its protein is CASSFGLAADTQYF. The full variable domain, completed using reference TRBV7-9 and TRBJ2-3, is DTGVSQNPRHKITKRGQNVTFRCDPISEHNRLYWYRQTLGQGPEFLTYFQNEAQLEKSRLLSDRFSAERPKGSFSTLEIQRTEQGDSAMYLCASSFGLAADTQYFGPGTRLTVL.

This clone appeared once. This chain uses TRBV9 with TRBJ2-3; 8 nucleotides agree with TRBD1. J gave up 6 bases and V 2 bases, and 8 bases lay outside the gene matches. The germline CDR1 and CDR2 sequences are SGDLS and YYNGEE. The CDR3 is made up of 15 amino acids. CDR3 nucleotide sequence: TGTGCCAGCAGCGTGACAGGGGCCCAATTGGATACGCAGTATTTT. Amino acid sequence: CASSVTGAQLDTQYF.

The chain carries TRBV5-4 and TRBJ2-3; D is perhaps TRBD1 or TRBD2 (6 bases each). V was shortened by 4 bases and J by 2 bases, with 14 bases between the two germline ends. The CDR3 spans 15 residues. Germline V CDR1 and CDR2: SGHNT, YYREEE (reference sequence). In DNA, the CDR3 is TGTGCCAGCAGCCTAGGGGGAGGAATCACAGATACGCAGTATTTT. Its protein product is CASSLGGGITDTQYF.

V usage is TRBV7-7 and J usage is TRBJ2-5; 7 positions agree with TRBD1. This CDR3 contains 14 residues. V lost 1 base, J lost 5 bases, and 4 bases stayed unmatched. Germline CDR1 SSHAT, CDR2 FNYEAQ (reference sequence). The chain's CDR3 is CASSLGTRGETQYF. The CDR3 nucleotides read TGTGCCAGCAGCTTAGGGACCAGGGGGGAGACCCAGTACTTC.

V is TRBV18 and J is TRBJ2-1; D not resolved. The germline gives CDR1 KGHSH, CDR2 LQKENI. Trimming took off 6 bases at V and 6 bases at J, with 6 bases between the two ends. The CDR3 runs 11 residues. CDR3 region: CASSQSNEQFF. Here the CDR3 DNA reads TGTGCCAGCTCCCAAAGCAATGAGCAGTTCTTC.

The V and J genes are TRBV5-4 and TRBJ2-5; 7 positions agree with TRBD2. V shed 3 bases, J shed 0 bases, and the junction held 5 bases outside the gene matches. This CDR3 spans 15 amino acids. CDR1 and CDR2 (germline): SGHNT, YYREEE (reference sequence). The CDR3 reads CASSSGLRYQETQYF. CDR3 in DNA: TGTGCCAGCAGCTCGGGACTACGCTACCAAGAGACCCAGTACTTC.

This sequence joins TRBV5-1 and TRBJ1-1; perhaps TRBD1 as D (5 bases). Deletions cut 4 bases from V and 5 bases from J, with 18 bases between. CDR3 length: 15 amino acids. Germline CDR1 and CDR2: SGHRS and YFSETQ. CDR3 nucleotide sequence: TGCGCCAGCAGCGCCCGCGAAGGGGCAGAGACTGAAGCTTTCTTT. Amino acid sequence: CASSAREGAETEAFF. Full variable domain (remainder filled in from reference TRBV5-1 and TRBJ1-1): KAGVTQTPRYLIKTRGQQVTLSCSPISGHRSVSWYQQTPGQGLQFLFEYFSETQRNKGNFPGRFSGRQFSNSRSEMNVSTLELGDSALYLCASSAREGAETEAFFGQGTRLTVV.

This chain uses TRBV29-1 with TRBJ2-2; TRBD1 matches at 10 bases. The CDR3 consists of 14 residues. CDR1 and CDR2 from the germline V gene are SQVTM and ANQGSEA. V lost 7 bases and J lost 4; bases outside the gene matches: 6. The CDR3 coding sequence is TGCAGCGCGGGACAGGGGTCCCCCACCGGGGAGCTGTTTTTT. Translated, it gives CSAGQGSPTGELFF.

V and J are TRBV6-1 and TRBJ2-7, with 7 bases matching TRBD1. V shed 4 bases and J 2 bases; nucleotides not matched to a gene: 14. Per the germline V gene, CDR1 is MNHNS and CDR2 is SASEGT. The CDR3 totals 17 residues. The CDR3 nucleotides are TGTGCCAGCAGTGCGGAAGTTTGGACAGGACTGACCTACGAGCAGTACTTC. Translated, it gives CASSAEVWTGLTYEQYF.

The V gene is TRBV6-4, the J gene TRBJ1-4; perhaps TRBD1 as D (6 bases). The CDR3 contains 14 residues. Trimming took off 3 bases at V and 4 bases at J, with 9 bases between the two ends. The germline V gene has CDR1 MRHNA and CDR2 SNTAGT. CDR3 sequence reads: CASSEDSINEKLFF. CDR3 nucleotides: TGTGCCAGCAGTGAGGACAGTATTAATGAAAAACTGTTTTTT.

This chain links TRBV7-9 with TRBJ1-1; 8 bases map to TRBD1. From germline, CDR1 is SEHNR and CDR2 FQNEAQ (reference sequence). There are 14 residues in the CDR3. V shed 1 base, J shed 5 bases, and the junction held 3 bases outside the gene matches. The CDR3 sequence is CASSLGQGWTEAFF. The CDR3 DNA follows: TGTGCCAGCAGCTTAGGACAGGGGTGGACTGAAGCTTTCTTT.

For the CDR3, the DNA is TGTGCCAGCAGTTCCTATCTAGCGGGACATGATACGCAGTATTTT. Translating gives CASSSYLAGHDTQYF. The genes are TRBV27 and TRBJ2-3; 9 bases are shared with TRBD2. Germline CDR1 MNHEY, CDR2 SMNVEV (reference sequence). The length of the CDR3 is 15 residues. Trimming took 4 bases from V and 6 from J; bases not matched to a gene: 8.

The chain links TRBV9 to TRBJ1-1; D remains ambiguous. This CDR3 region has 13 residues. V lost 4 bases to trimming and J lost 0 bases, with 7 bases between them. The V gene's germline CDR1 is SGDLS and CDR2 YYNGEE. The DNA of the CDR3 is TGTGCCAGCAGCCCTACAGTGAACACTGAAGCTTTCTTT. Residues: CASSPTVNTEAFF.

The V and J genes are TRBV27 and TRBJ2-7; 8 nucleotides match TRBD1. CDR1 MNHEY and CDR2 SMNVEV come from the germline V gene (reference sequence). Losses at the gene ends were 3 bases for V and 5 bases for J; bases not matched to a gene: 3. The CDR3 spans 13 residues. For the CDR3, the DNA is TGTGCCAGCAGTTTGGACAGGGCCAACGAGCAGTACTTC. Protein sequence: CASSLDRANEQYF.

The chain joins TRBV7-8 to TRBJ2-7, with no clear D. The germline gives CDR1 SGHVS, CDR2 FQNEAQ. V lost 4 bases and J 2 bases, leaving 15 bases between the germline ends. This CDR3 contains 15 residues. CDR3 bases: TGTGCCAGCAGCTCCACGTGGACGCAGACCTACGAGCAGTACTTC. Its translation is CASSSTWTQTYEQYF.

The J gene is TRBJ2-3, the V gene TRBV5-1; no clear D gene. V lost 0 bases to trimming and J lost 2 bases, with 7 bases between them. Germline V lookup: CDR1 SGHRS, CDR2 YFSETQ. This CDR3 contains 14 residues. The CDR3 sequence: CASSLGPSTDTQYF. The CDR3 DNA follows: TGCGCCAGCAGCTTGGGTCCTTCCACAGATACGCAGTATTTT.

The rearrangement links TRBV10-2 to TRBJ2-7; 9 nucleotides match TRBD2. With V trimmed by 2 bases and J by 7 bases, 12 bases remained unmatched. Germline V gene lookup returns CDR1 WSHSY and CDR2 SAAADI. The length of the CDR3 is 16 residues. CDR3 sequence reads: CASSEGLAGPTREQYF. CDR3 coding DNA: TGCGCCAGCAGTGAGGGTCTAGCGGGGCCAACTAGGGAGCAGTACTTC.

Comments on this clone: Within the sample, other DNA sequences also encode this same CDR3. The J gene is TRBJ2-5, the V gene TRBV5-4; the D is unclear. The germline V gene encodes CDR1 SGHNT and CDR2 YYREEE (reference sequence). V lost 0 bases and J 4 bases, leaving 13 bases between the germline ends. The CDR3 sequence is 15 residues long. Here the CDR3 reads CASSLGGSNTETQYF. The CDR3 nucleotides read TGTGCCAGCAGCTTGGGTGGCAGTAATACAGAGACCCAGTACTTC.

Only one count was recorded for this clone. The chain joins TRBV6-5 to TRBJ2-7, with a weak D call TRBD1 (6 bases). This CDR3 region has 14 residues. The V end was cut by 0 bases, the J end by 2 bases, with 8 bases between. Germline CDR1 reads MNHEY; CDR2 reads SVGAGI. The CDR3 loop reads CASSYSDSPYEQYF. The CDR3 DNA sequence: TGTGCCAGCAGTTACTCGGACAGCCCCTACGAGCAGTACTTC.

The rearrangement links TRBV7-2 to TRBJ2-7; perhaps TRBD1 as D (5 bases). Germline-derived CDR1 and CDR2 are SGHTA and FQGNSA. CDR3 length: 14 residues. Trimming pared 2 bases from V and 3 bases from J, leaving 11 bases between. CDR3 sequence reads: CASSLRGAFYEQYF. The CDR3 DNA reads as TGTGCCAGCAGCTTAAGGGGCGCATTCTACGAGCAGTACTTC.

CDR3 protein: CASSVDARGATGNTIYF. CDR3 sequence (DNA): TGTGCCAGCAGCGTAGATGCCCGGGGGGCGACTGGAAACACCATATATTTT. J is TRBJ1-3 and V is TRBV9; possible D gene TRBD1, 6 bases. This CDR3 contains 17 residues. Germline V gene data show CDR1 as SGDLS and CDR2 as YYNGEE. V was shortened by 0 bases and J by 2 bases, with 15 bases between the two germline ends. The complete variable domain, with remaining parts taken from reference TRBV9 and TRBJ1-3, reads DSGVTQTPKHLITATGQRVTLRCSPRSGDLSVYWYQQSLDQGLQFLIQYYNGEERAKGNILERFSAQQFPDLHSELNLSSLELGDSALYFCASSVDARGATGNTIYFGEGSWLTVV.